The 6 T cell receptor beta chains below were found in one sample sequenced in a study of blood T cells in healthy people across ages. Together with a sample-barcoded 5' primer, a J-beta primer mix was included in a second PCR lasting roughly 7 to 11 cycles. Via MiXCR, TCRdb re-called the 5' RACE reads, giving one row per CDR3 protein. The table lists 600,000 or so distinct CDR3 sequences, 20% to 25% of them singletons. Sequences were obtained from blood. The receptors come from a man aged 70 or older in good health.

About this clonotype: A junction boundary mismatches the germline segment, possibly from a read error. The V and J genes are TRBV9 and TRBJ2-5; the match to TRBD1 covers 7 bases. The CDR3 loop spans 15 amino acids. Germline V gene data show CDR1 as SGDLS and CDR2 as YYNGEE. The DNA for the CDR3 is TGTGCCAGCAGCGTACACAGGGACAGCCGAGAGACCCAGCACTTC. The encoded protein is CASSVHRDSRETQHF.

This clonotype has more than one count but fewer than ten. The V gene is TRBV6-5, the J gene TRBJ2-7; possible D gene TRBD1, 6 bases. CDR1 MNHEY and CDR2 SVGAGI come from the germline V gene. The germline V and J ends were trimmed by 5 bases and 3 bases, with 14 bases remaining between them. The CDR3 is made up of 14 amino acids. Here the CDR3 reads CASSHRAVFYEQYF. In DNA form, the CDR3 reads TGTGCCAGCAGTCACAGGGCCGTTTTCTACGAGCAGTACTTC.

In its sample, this clonotype was seen many times. This sequence joins TRBV6-4 and TRBJ2-1; D is perhaps TRBD2 (5 bases). The germline CDR1 and CDR2 sequences are MRHNA and SNTAGT. V was clipped by 5 bases and J by 7 bases, with 15 bases between them. This CDR3 has 14 amino acids. The CDR3 nucleotides read TGTGCCAGCAGTAGAGAGGGTATCCGGAATGAGCAGTTCTTC. Protein product: CASSREGIRNEQFF.

The chain combines TRBV5-1 with TRBJ2-2; D ambiguous. This CDR3 contains 13 residues. Germline-derived CDR1 and CDR2 are SGHRS and YFSETQ. Deletions cut 2 bases from V and 4 bases from J, with 6 bases between. The CDR3 spells CASSLPSTGELFF. The CDR3 DNA sequence: TGCGCCAGCAGCTTACCTAGCACCGGGGAGCTGTTTTTT.

This clonotype has more than one count but fewer than ten. The chain links TRBV12-3 or TRBV12-4 to TRBJ2-2; no reliable D call. The CDR3 contains 14 residues. V lost 4 bases, J lost 0 bases, and 6 bases lay in between. CDR3 amino acids: CASSSRANTGELFF. The CDR3 bases are TGTGCCAGCAGTTCAAGGGCGAACACCGGGGAGCTGTTTTTT.

There are a few counts of this clonotype. The CDR3 nucleotides are TGTGCCAGCAGCGTAGGACCCAGCGCTGGAAACACCATATATTTT. It encodes CASSVGPSAGNTIYF. V and J are TRBV9 and TRBJ1-3; D gene unclear. Per germline, CDR1 SGDLS and CDR2 YYNGEE. The CDR3 consists of 15 residues. Trimming removed 0 bases at V and 2 bases at J, with 9 bases between.